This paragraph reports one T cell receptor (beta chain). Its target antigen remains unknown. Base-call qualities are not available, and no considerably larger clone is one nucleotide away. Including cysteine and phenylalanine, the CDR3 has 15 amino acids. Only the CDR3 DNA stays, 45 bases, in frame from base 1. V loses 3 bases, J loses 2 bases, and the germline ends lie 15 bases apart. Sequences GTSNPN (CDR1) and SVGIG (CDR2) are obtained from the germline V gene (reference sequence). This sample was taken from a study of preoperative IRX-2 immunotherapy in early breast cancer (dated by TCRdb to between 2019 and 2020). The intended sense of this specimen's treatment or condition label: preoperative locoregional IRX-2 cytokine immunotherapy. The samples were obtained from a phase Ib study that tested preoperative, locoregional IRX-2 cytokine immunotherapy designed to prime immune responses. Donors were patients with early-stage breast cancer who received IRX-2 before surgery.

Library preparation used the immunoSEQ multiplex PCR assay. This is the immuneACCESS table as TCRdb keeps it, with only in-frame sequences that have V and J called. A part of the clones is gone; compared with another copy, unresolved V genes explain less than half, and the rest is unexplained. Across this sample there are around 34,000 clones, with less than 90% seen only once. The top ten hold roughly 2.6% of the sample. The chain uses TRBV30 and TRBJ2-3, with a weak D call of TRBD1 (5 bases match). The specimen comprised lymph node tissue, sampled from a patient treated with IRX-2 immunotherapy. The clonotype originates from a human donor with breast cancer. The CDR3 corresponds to CAWRAAGHYTDTQYF. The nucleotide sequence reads TGTGCCTGGAGGGCAGCTGGACACTACACAGATACGCAGTATTTT.